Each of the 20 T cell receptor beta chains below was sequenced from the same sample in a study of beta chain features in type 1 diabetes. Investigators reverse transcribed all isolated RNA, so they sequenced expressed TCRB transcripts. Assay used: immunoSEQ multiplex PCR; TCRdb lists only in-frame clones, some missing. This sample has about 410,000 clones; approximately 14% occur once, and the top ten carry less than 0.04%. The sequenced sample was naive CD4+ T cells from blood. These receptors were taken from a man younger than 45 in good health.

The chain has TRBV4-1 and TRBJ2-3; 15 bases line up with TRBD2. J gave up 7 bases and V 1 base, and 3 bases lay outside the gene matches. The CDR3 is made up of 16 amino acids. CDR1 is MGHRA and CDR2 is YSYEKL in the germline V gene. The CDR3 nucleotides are TGCGCCAGCAGCCAAGTGGGACTAGCGGGGGGAAATACGCAGTATTTT. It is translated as CASSQVGLAGGNTQYF.

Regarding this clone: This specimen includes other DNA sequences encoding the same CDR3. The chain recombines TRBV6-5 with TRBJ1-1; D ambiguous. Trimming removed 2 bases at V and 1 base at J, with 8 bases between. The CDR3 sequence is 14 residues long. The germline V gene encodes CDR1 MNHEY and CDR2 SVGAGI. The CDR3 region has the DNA TGTGCCAGCAGTTACGGAACGGCGAACACTGAAGCTTTCTTT. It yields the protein CASSYGTANTEAFF.

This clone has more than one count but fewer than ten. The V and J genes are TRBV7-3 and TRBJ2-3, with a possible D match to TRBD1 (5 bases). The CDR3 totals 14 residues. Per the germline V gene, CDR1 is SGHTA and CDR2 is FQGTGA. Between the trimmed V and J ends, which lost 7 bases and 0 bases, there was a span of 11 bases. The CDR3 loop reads CASKLSGSTDTQYF. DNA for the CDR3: TGTGCCAGCAAGCTTTCAGGGAGCACAGATACGCAGTATTTT.

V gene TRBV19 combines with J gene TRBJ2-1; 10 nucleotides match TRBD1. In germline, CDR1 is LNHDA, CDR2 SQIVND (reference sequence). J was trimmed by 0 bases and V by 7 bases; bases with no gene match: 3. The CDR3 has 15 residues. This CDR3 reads CASKGQGISYNEQFF. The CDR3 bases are TGTGCCAGTAAGGGACAGGGGATCTCCTACAATGAGCAGTTCTTC.

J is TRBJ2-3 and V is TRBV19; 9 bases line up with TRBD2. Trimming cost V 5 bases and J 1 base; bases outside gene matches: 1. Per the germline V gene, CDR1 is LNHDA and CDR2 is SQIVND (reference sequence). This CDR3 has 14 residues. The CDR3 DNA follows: TGTGCCAGTAGTCGGACTAGCGGCACAGATACGCAGTATTTT. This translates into CASSRTSGTDTQYF.

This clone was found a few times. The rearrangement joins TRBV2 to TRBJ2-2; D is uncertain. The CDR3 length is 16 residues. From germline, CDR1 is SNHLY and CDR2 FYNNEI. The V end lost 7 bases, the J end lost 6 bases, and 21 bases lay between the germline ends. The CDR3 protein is CASIPAERTIAGELFF. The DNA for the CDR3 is TGTGCCAGCATCCCGGCGGAGCGTACGATCGCCGGGGAGCTGTTTTTT.

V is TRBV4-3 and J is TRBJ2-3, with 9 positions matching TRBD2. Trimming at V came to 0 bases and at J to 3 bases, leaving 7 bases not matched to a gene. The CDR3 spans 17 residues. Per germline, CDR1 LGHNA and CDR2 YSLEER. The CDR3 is CASSQDGRLAGTDTQYF. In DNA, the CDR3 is TGCGCCAGCAGCCAAGATGGGCGGCTAGCGGGAACAGATACGCAGTATTTT.

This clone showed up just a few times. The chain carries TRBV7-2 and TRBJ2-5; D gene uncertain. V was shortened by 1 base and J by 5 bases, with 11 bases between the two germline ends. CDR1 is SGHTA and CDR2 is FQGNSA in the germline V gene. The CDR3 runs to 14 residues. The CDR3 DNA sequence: TGTGCCAGCAGCTTAGACTTTAGCCGGGAGACCCAGTACTTC. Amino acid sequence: CASSLDFSRETQYF.

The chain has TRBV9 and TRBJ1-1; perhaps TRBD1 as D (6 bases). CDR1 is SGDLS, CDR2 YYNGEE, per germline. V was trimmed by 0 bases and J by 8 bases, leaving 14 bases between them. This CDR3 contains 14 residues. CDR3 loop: CASSVGGLRGEAFF. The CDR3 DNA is TGTGCCAGCAGCGTAGGGGGGCTGCGGGGAGAAGCTTTCTTT. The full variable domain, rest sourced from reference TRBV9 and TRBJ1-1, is DSGVTQTPKHLITATGQRVTLRCSPRSGDLSVYWYQQSLDQGLQFLIQYYNGEERAKGNILERFSAQQFPDLHSELNLSSLELGDSALYFCASSVGGLRGEAFFGQGTRLTVV.

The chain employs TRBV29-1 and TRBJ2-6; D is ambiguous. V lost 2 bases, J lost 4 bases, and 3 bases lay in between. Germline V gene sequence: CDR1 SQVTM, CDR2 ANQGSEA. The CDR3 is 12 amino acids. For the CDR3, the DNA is TGCAGCGTTGAACTCGGGGCCAACGTCCTGACTTTC. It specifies CSVELGANVLTF.

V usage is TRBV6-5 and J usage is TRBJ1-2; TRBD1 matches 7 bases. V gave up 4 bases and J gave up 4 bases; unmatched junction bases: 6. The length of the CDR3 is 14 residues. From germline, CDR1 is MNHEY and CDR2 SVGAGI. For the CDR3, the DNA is TGTGCCAGCAGTTCTTTGAGGACAGGCTATGGCTACACCTTC. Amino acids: CASSSLRTGYGYTF.

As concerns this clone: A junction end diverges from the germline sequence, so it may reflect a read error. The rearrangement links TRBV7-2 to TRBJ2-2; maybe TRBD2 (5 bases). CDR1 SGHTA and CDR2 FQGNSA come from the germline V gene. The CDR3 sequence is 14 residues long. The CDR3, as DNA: TGTGCCAGCAGCCTAGCACGGGTCACCGGGGAGCTGTTTTTT. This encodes CASSLARVTGELFF.

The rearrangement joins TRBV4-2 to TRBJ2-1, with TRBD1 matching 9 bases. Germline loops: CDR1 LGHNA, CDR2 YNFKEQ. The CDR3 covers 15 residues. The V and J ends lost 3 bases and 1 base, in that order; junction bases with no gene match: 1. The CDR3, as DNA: TGTGCCAGCAGCCAGGGACAGGGTTCCTACAATGAGCAGTTCTTC. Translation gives CASSQGQGSYNEQFF.

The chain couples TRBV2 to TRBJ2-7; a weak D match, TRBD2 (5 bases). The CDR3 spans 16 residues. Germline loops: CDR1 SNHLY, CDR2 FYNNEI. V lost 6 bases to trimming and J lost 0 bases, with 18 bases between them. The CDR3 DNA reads TGTGCCAGCAGGGGGTCGGGCGGGTCCAGCTCCTACGAGCAGTACGTC. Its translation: CASRGSGGSSSYEQYV.

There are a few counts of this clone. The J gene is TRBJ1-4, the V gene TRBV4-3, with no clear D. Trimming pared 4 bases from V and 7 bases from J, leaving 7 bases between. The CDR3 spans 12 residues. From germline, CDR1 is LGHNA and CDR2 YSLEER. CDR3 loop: CASSRRGEKLFF. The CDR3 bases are TGCGCCAGCAGCCGGCGAGGTGAAAAACTGTTTTTT.

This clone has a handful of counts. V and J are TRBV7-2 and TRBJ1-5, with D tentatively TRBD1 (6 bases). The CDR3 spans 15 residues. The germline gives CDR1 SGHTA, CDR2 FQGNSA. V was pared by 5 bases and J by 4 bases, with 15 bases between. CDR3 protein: CASSPTGYRNQPQHF. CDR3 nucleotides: TGTGCCAGCAGCCCTACAGGGTATCGAAATCAGCCCCAGCATTTT.

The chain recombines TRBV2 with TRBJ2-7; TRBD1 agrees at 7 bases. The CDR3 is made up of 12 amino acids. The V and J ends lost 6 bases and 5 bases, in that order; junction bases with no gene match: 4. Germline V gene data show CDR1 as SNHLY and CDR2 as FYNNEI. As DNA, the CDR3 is TGTGCCAGCAGCCTGACAGGGAACGAGCAGTACTTC. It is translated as CASSLTGNEQYF.

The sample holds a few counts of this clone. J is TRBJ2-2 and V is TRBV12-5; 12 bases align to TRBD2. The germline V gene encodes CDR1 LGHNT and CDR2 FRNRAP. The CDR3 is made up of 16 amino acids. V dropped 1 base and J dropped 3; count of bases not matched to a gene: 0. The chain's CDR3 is CASGLGLAGDTGELFF. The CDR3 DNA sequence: TGTGCTAGTGGTTTGGGACTAGCGGGAGACACCGGGGAGCTGTTTTTT.

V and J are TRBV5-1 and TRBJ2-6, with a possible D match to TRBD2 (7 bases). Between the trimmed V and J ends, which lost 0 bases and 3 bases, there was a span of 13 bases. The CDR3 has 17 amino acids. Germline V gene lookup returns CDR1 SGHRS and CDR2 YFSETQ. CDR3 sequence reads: CASSLAGGLRGANVLTF. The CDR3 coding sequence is TGCGCCAGCAGCTTGGCCGGGGGGCTCCGTGGGGCCAACGTCCTGACTTTC.

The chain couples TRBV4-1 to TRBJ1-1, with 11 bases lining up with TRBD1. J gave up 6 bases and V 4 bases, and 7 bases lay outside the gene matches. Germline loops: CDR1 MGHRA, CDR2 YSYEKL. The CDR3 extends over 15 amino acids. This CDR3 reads CASSPGQGAISEAFF. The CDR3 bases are TGCGCCAGCAGCCCTGGACAGGGGGCAATTTCTGAAGCTTTCTTT.